This T cell receptor (beta chain) came from a study of breast tumors, draining lymph nodes, adjacent tissues. The germline CDR1 and CDR2 sequences are MDHEN and SYDVKM. This CDR3 spans 16 amino acids. The V end lost 4 bases, the J end lost 1 base, and 13 bases lay between the germline ends. From the multiplex PCR reads, TCRdb called clonotypes with MiXCR, one entry per CDR3 protein. This table holds 45,000 or so distinct CDR3 sequences, 20% to 25% found once. As concerns this clonotype: What it recognizes is unknown.

The study, taken as a whole, reports: Tumor repertoires ranked between lymph nodes and nontumor tissue in diversity, with V and J gene preferences. Findings are consistent with lymph node origin and intratumoral expansion of most tumor T cells. Luminal-like breast cancer showed significantly greater tumor-nontumor repertoire similarity than basal-like breast cancer did.

The receptor comes from a female donor with breast cancer. Some clones in this sample may be carry-over from other donors' samples. Sequencing was done on a sample of breast tumor tissue. The chain employs TRBV28 and TRBJ2-2, with D possibly matching TRBD1 (5 bases). The CDR3 DNA follows: TGTGCCAGCAGTTCCGGCAGGGTCCTGAACACCGGGGAGCTGTTTTTT. Translation: CASSSGRVLNTGELFF.